The next 31 T cell receptor beta chains were all read from a single sample in a study of T cell repertoires in cytomegalovirus infection. TCRdb reprocessed the reads via MiXCR and lists one record per CDR3 protein. The sample yields hundreds of thousands of distinct CDR3 sequences, approximately 31% seen once. Source material: PBMCs. Receptor source: a human donor in good health (CMV status not recorded). Some clones in this sample may be carry-over from other donors' samples.

The chain couples TRBV19 to TRBJ2-6; D gene ambiguous. V lost 6 bases, J lost 1 base, and 7 bases lay in between. The CDR3 is 14 residues long. From germline, CDR1 is LNHDA and CDR2 SQIVND (reference sequence). This chain's CDR3 is CASRQRSGANVLTF. DNA of the CDR3: TGTGCCAGTAGACAGAGATCTGGGGCCAACGTCCTGACTTTC.

The chain carries TRBV9 and TRBJ2-7; TRBD2 matches at 8 bases. CDR3 size: 14 residues. V gave up 2 bases and J gave up 7 bases; unmatched junction bases: 8. Germline CDR1 reads SGDLS; CDR2 reads YYNGEE. CDR3 sequence reads: CASSVGTRGGEQYF. The CDR3 coding sequence is TGTGCCAGCAGCGTGGGGACTAGGGGAGGGGAGCAGTACTTC.

This rearrangement joins TRBV6-2 or TRBV6-3 to TRBJ1-5, with D possibly matching TRBD1 (6 bases). Germline-derived CDR1 and CDR2 are MNHEY and SVGEGT. Deletions cut 10 bases from V and 2 bases from J, with 15 bases between. This CDR3 is built from 14 residues. The CDR3, as DNA: TGTGCCACCAGGGGAGTTTGGGGCAATCAGCCCCAGCATTTT. Its translation is CATRGVWGNQPQHF.

With respect to this clonotype: A read error is likely, as this CDR3 ends without the conserved phenylalanine or tryptophan. The chain couples TRBV14 to TRBJ2-1, with 7 bases that match TRBD1. The length of the CDR3 is 16 residues. CDR1 and CDR2 from the germline V gene are SGHDN and FVKESK. CDR3 sequence reads: CASSQEARGTYKEQFL. CDR3 nucleotide sequence: TGTGCCAGCAGCCAAGAGGCCAGGGGGACCTACAAGGAGCAGTTCTTA.

Many counts were recorded for this clonotype. V is TRBV7-6 and J is TRBJ2-5; D is possibly TRBD2 (5 bases). The CDR3 is 14 amino acids. Germline loops: CDR1 SGHVS, CDR2 FNYEAQ. V lost 2 bases and J 1 base, leaving 8 bases between the germline ends. Here the CDR3 DNA reads TGTGCCAGCAGCTTATCTGGACTCCAAGAGACCCAGTACTTC. Translation gives CASSLSGLQETQYF.

Comment on this clonotype: Germline is not matched at one junction end, which may reflect a read error. The J gene is TRBJ2-7, the V gene TRBV20-1, with 7 bases identical to TRBD2. From germline, CDR1 is DFQATT and CDR2 SNEGSKA (reference sequence). CDR3 length: 15 residues. The CDR3 loop reads CSARSGLPHPNETSF. The CDR3 coding sequence is TGCAGTGCTAGATCGGGACTACCTCATCCCAACGAGACGTCCTTC.

This clonotype was recorded many times. The chain carries TRBV7-2 and TRBJ1-2; D possibly corresponds to TRBD1 (5 bases). V shed 1 base and J shed 6 bases, with 12 bases lying between them. CDR3 size: 14 residues. Germline CDR1 is SGHTA and CDR2 is FQGNSA. This chain's CDR3 is CASSLDGSGNGYTF. The CDR3 nucleotides read TGTGCCAGCAGCTTAGATGGCTCAGGGAATGGCTACACCTTC.

This clonotype has a count of ten or more. The chain combines TRBV7-8 with TRBJ2-2, with D possibly TRBD1 on 5 matching bases. Trimming pared 3 bases from V and 4 bases from J, leaving 15 bases between. This CDR3 comprises 16 residues. The germline CDR1 and CDR2 sequences are SGHVS and FQNEAQ. CDR3 protein: CASSFGPGSPTGELFF. The CDR3 DNA sequence: TGTGCCAGCAGCTTTGGTCCAGGGTCTCCCACCGGGGAGCTGTTTTTT.

This clonotype was seen more than once but under ten times. This chain uses TRBV5-6 with TRBJ2-5; D call uncertain. Germline V gives CDR1 SGHDT, CDR2 YYEEEE. V was pared by 0 bases and J by 3 bases, with 12 bases between. This CDR3 contains 15 residues. In nucleotides, the CDR3 is TGTGCCAGCAGCTTGGGGGGTTACCCCAAAGAGACCCAGTACTTC. Protein sequence: CASSLGGYPKETQYF.

The CDR3 sequence is CASSANREEKLFF. CDR3 nucleotide sequence: TGTGCCAGCAGTGCGAACAGGGAAGAAAAACTGTTTTTT. The chain combines TRBV6-6 with TRBJ1-4, with D possibly being TRBD1 (6 bases). Trimming stripped 5 bases from V and 8 bases from J, with 12 bases between. The CDR3 covers 13 residues. Germline V gene sequence: CDR1 MNHNY, CDR2 SVGAGI (reference sequence).

V and J are TRBV23-1 and TRBJ2-7; D call uncertain. TRBV23-1 is filed as an ORF, its function uncertain. The ends were cut back, 2 bases at V and 7 bases at J, with 0 bases in the middle. The CDR3 consists of 9 residues. The CDR3 nucleotides are TGCGCCAGCAGTCAAGAGCAGTACTTC. This translates into CASSQEQYF.

This clonotype was detected a few times. The V and J genes are TRBV7-9 and TRBJ1-4; D might be TRBD1 (6 bases). Germline V gene data show CDR1 as SEHNR and CDR2 as FQNEAQ (reference sequence). This CDR3 is built from 16 residues. The V gene lost 3 bases and the J gene lost 4 bases, with 15 bases spanning the gap. The CDR3 loop reads CASSFLEGQVNEKLFF. The CDR3 region has the DNA TGTGCCAGCAGCTTCTTGGAGGGACAAGTTAATGAAAAACTGTTTTTT.

Ten or more counts support this clonotype. The chain joins TRBV11-2 to TRBJ2-4; TRBD2 aligns across 7 bases. This CDR3 comprises 19 residues. J gave up 6 bases and V 2 bases, and 19 bases lay outside the gene matches. Germline V gene sequence: CDR1 SGHAT, CDR2 FQNNGV. The CDR3 region is CASSLYPFLSGEAGNIQYF. CDR3 sequence (DNA): TGTGCCAGCAGCTTATACCCCTTCCTAAGCGGGGAGGCGGGAAACATTCAGTACTTC.

The chain has TRBV12-3 or TRBV12-4 and TRBJ1-2; D gene uncertain. Trimming cost V 3 bases and J 5 bases, with 13 bases left between them. CDR3 length equals 14 residues. CDR3 sequence (DNA): TGTGCCAGCAGTTTTGATCCCGGAACGTATGGCTACACCTTC. Its protein is CASSFDPGTYGYTF.

The CDR3, as DNA: TGCGCCAGCAGCCAAGGGGTTAGCCTAACCTACGAGCAGTACTTC. This gives the protein CASSQGVSLTYEQYF. The rearrangement links TRBV4-3 to TRBJ2-7; D uncertain. From germline, CDR1 is LGHNA and CDR2 YSLEER. V was clipped by 1 base and J by 2 bases, with 12 bases between them. The CDR3 consists of 15 residues.

There are many counts of this clonotype. The gene calls are TRBV4-3 and TRBJ2-2, with D tentatively TRBD1 or TRBD2 (5 bases each). Germline lookup yields CDR1 LGHNA and CDR2 YSLEER. V lost 0 bases and J 4 bases, leaving 12 bases between the germline ends. The CDR3 is 16 amino acids. CDR3: CASSQDRDLSTGELFF. CDR3 sequence (DNA): TGCGCCAGCAGCCAAGATAGGGACCTGAGCACCGGGGAGCTGTTTTTT.

In this sample, this clonotype turned up many times. The J gene is TRBJ2-5, the V gene TRBV7-2, with 10 nucleotides matching TRBD2. This CDR3 is built from 15 residues. CDR1 and CDR2 from the germline V gene are SGHTA and FQGNSA. Trimming at V came to 6 bases and at J to 2 bases, leaving 6 bases not matched to a gene. CDR3 sequence: CASRRRTSGQETQYF. The CDR3 DNA is TGTGCCAGCAGAAGACGGACTAGCGGACAAGAGACCCAGTACTTC. Together with reference TRBV7-2 and TRBJ2-5, the CDR3 gives the full variable domain: GAGVSQSPSNKVTEKGKDVELRCDPISGHTALYWYRQSLGQGLEFLIYFQGNSAPDKSGLPSDRFSAERTGGSVSTLTIQRTQQEDSAVYLCASRRRTSGQETQYFGPGTRLLVL.

The gene calls are TRBV27 and TRBJ2-1; 7 bases map to TRBD1. CDR1 MNHEY and CDR2 SMNVEV come from the germline V gene (reference sequence). This CDR3 is 16 amino acids long. V shed 4 bases, J shed 3 bases, and the junction held 9 bases outside the gene matches. The DNA for the CDR3 is TGTGCCAGCAGTTCTCGACAGGGATTAAACTACAATGAGCAGTTCTTC. Protein: CASSSRQGLNYNEQFF.

The chain carries TRBV12-3 or TRBV12-4 and TRBJ2-5; D is undetermined. This CDR3 is built from 14 residues. Between the trimmed V and J ends, which lost 7 bases and 7 bases, there was a span of 19 bases. CDR3 loop: CASTPGPGMRTQYF. The CDR3 coding sequence is TGTGCCAGCACCCCTGGGCCGGGCATGCGGACCCAGTACTTC.

Comment on this clonotype: The final CDR3 position lacks the conserved phenylalanine or tryptophan, pointing to a likely read error. This chain joins TRBV7-2 and TRBJ1-5; TRBD1 might be the D (5 bases). Per germline, CDR1 SGHTA and CDR2 FQGNSA. The length of the CDR3 is 15 residues. CDR3 region: CSSSLGWTNRQPQHV. As DNA, the CDR3 is TGTTCCAGCAGCTTAGGGTGGACAAATAGACAGCCCCAGCATGTT.

V is TRBV4-2 and J is TRBJ2-7; TRBD2 matches 8 bases. Germline V gene data show CDR1 as LGHNA and CDR2 as YNFKEQ. With V trimmed by 1 base and J by 4 bases, 15 bases remained unmatched. This CDR3 contains 18 residues. The CDR3 loop reads CASSQGGGRGVHEYEQYF. CDR3 DNA sequence: TGTGCCAGCAGCCAAGGGGGAGGGCGGGGGGTCCACGAATACGAGCAGTACTTC.

The chain uses TRBV6-2 or TRBV6-3 and TRBJ1-2; 7 nucleotides match TRBD1. The CDR3 runs to 15 residues. V gave up 4 bases and J gave up 7 bases; unmatched junction bases: 12. The germline V gene has CDR1 MNHEY and CDR2 SVGEGT. The CDR3 loop reads CASSSQTGRRGGYTF. The CDR3 nucleotides read TGTGCCAGCAGTTCCCAGACAGGGAGGAGAGGTGGCTACACCTTC.

On this clonotype itself: A read error may explain this, as a much larger clone is one base away. The chain links TRBV12-3 or TRBV12-4 to TRBJ1-4; D gene ambiguous. The CDR3 loop spans 14 amino acids. In DNA, the CDR3 is TGTGCCAGCAGTTTAGCCAGCCTCGATGAAAAACCGTTTTTT. As protein: CASSLASLDEKPFF.

This clonotype appeared many times. The chain carries TRBV7-9 and TRBJ1-1, with 7 bases lining up with TRBD1. J lost 6 bases, V lost 0 bases, and 1 base had no gene match. The CDR3 length is 13 residues. CDR1 SEHNR and CDR2 FQNEAQ come from the germline V gene (reference sequence). The CDR3 region has the DNA TGTGCCAGCAGCTTAGCAGGGGGCCCTGAAGCTTTCTTT. As protein: CASSLAGGPEAFF.

Here the CDR3 DNA reads TGTGCCAGCAGCTTAGCGCGCGACGTTACTGAAGCTTTCTTT. Its translation is CASSLARDVTEAFF. The gene calls are TRBV7-9 and TRBJ1-1, with no clear D. Trimming cost V 0 bases and J 5 bases, with 10 bases left between them. This CDR3 region has 14 residues. From germline, CDR1 is SEHNR and CDR2 FQNEAQ (reference sequence).

In its sample, this clonotype was seen many times. The chain joins TRBV7-2 to TRBJ1-6, with 7 positions matching TRBD1. V gave up 0 bases and J gave up 8 bases; unmatched junction bases: 1. This CDR3 has 14 residues. Looked up from germline, CDR1 is SGHTA and CDR2 is FQGNSA. DNA of the CDR3: TGTGCCAGCAGCTTAGCGACAGGGTATTCACCCCTCCACTTT. As protein: CASSLATGYSPLHF.

The chain combines TRBV9 with TRBJ2-5, with 8 positions matching TRBD1. From germline, CDR1 is SGDLS and CDR2 YYNGEE. This CDR3 spans 15 amino acids. The J segment lost 3 bases and the V segment lost 3 bases, leaving 7 bases of the junction unmatched. The CDR3 sequence: CASSARTGIEETQYF. The CDR3, as DNA: TGTGCCAGCAGCGCGCGGACAGGGATAGAAGAGACCCAGTACTTC.

The genes are TRBV20-1 and TRBJ2-6, with no clear D. This CDR3 is built from 15 residues. CDR1 and CDR2 from the germline V gene are DFQATT and SNEGSKA (reference sequence). V lost 0 bases and J lost 2, with 8 bases in between. The CDR3 loop is CSARDRKTGANVLTF. The CDR3 DNA reads TGCAGTGCTAGAGATCGAAAGACTGGGGCCAACGTCCTGACTTTC.

This clonotype showed up just a few times. V and J are TRBV7-2 and TRBJ2-7, with no clear D. Trimming left V 3 bases short and J 2 bases short, with 11 bases between. Looked up from germline, CDR1 is SGHTA and CDR2 is FQGNSA. CDR3 length equals 14 residues. The CDR3 nucleotides read TGTGCCAGCAGCTTGAAGGAGACACCCTACGAGCAGTACTTC. It is translated as CASSLKETPYEQYF.

The table lists this clonotype with a few counts. V gene TRBV6-1 combines with J gene TRBJ2-7; D uncertain. The CDR3 sequence is 11 residues long. V dropped 10 bases and J dropped 5 bases, with 12 bases sitting between them. The germline CDR1 and CDR2 sequences are MNHNS and SASEGT. The CDR3 loop is CATTWGDEQYF. Written as DNA, the CDR3 is TGTGCCACCACGTGGGGTGACGAGCAGTACTTC.

The chain carries TRBV11-2 and TRBJ2-1; 8 nucleotides align to TRBD2. CDR1 and CDR2 from the germline V gene are SGHAT and FQNNGV. The CDR3 is 13 amino acids. V lost 7 bases to trimming and J lost 8 bases; unmatched junction nucleotides: 7. The CDR3 coding sequence is TGTGCCAGCACGGGGGGGGCGAGAGATGAGCAGTTCTTC. Amino acids: CASTGGARDEQFF.